The clone carrying this T cell receptor beta chain has just a few counts. CDR1 and CDR2 (germline): SGDLS, YYNGEE. This CDR3 is built from 14 residues. Trimming removed 3 bases at V and 3 bases at J, with 10 bases between. The data derive from a study of T cells in Graves' hyperthyroidism and ophthalmopathy. Amplified regions were TCR beta CDR3 sequences from RNA transcripts. A set of HTBI primers served as the primers for a first-round RT-PCR of the TCR CDR3. Each CDR3 protein gets one entry after TCRdb re-called the multiplex PCR reads with MiXCR. This table holds about 710,000 distinct CDR3 sequences, 16% found once.

The chain links TRBV9 to TRBJ2-1; maybe TRBD1 (6 bases). This TCR was sampled from a man between 18 and 35 years old with Graves' hyperthyroidism. Sequencing was done on a sample of blood. The CDR3 sequence: CASSDGQNYNEQFF. In nucleotides, the CDR3 is TGTGCCAGCAGCGATGGACAGAACTACAATGAGCAGTTCTTC.